The 20 T cell receptor beta chains below come from one sample, sequenced in a study of T cell responses to AZD1222 COVID-19 vaccine. Only in-frame clones appear in the TCRdb table, and some are missing; sequencing was by immunoSEQ multiplex PCR. The sample includes under 200,000 clones, approximately 91% of them seen just once. The sequenced sample was peripheral blood, obtained on day 0 of AZD1222 vaccination. Every receptor here comes from an adult in good health.

This clone was observed a single time. The V call is TRBV2, the J call TRBJ1-1; a possible D gene is TRBD1 (6 bases). CDR3 size: 13 residues. Germline CDR1 SNHLY, CDR2 FYNNEI. V was trimmed by 7 bases and J by 6 bases, leaving 15 bases between them. CDR3: CASTRGGASEAFF. CDR3 nucleotide sequence: TGTGCCAGCACCCGAGGGGGAGCCTCTGAAGCTTTCTTT. The full variable domain, in which reference TRBV2 and TRBJ1-1 provide the parts outside the CDR3, is EPEVTQTPSHQVTQMGQEVILRCVPISNHLYFYWYRQILGQKVEFLVSFYNNEISEKSEIFDDQFSVERPDGSNFTLKIRSTKLEDSAMYFCASTRGGASEAFFGQGTRLTVV.

The chain has TRBV19 and TRBJ2-2; D perhaps matches TRBD2 (5 bases). V shed 2 bases and J shed 5 bases, with 6 bases lying between them. Per the germline V gene, CDR1 is LNHDA and CDR2 is SQIVND (reference sequence). The CDR3 consists of 13 residues. CDR3 bases: TGTGCCAGTAGTATACGGGGTACCGGGGAGCTGTTTTTT. This codes for CASSIRGTGELFF.

The chain employs TRBV6-2 or TRBV6-3 and TRBJ2-7; tentative D call: TRBD2 (5 bases). Trimming stripped 0 bases from V and 6 bases from J, with 15 bases between. The CDR3 extends over 15 amino acids. Germline lookup yields CDR1 MNHEY and CDR2 SVGEGT. The CDR3 sequence: CASSYSRESVAEQYF. The DNA of the CDR3 is TGTGCCAGCAGTTACTCAAGGGAGAGTGTTGCCGAGCAGTACTTC.

The chain couples TRBV6-5 to TRBJ1-2; no definite D call. Trimming shortened V by 6 bases and J by 2 bases, and 10 bases separated the two germline ends. Germline CDR1 is MNHEY and CDR2 is SVGAGI. CDR3 length equals 13 residues. CDR3 residues: CASSLTKNYGYTF. The CDR3 coding sequence is TGTGCCAGCAGCCTTACTAAGAACTATGGCTACACCTTC.

This rearrangement joins TRBV30 to TRBJ2-2, with a weak D call TRBD2 (5 bases). The ends were cut back, 5 bases at V and 0 bases at J, with 13 bases in the middle. CDR1 GTSNPN and CDR2 SVGIG come from the germline V gene (reference sequence). This CDR3 region has 15 residues. CDR3 in amino acids: CAWRLPGSNTGELFF. In nucleotides, the CDR3 is TGTGCCTGGCGTTTGCCGGGATCGAACACCGGGGAGCTGTTTTTT. The entire variable domain, with the rest obtained from reference TRBV30 and TRBJ2-2, is as follows: SQTIHQWPATLVQPVGSPLSLECTVEGTSNPNLYWYRQAAGRGLQLLFYSVGIGQISSEVPQNLSASRPQDRQFILSSKKLLLSDSGFYLCAWRLPGSNTGELFFGEGSRLTVL.

This clone was counted a single time. This chain joins TRBV7-9 and TRBJ2-1, with 7 bases matching TRBD2. Germline CDR1 is SEHNR and CDR2 is FQNEAQ (reference sequence). The CDR3 spans 11 residues. The V and J ends lost 7 bases and 10 bases, in that order; junction bases with no gene match: 4. The CDR3 nucleotides read TGTGCCAGCAACTACGGGGGGGAGCAGTTCTTC. It is translated as CASNYGGEQFF.

V and J are TRBV29-1 and TRBJ1-1; unclear D gene. CDR1 and CDR2 (germline): SQVTM, ANQGSEA. V gave up 7 bases and J gave up 6 bases, with 9 bases separating them. The CDR3 is 10 amino acids. CDR3 loop: CSANSAEAFF. The CDR3 bases are TGCAGCGCCAACAGCGCTGAAGCTTTCTTT.

This chain links TRBV29-1 with TRBJ2-2; D tentatively fits TRBD1 or TRBD2 (5 bases each). This CDR3 spans 12 amino acids. The V and J ends lost 6 bases and 4 bases respectively, with 9 bases between them. The V gene's germline CDR1 is SQVTM and CDR2 ANQGSEA. The CDR3 is CSVREPTGELFF. The DNA of the CDR3 is TGCAGCGTCAGGGAGCCCACCGGGGAGCTGTTTTTT.

This chain connects TRBV5-4 to TRBJ2-5; D not resolved. V was shortened by 1 base and J by 1 base, with 8 bases between the two germline ends. The CDR3 covers 14 residues. CDR1 SGHNT and CDR2 YYREEE come from the germline V gene (reference sequence). The CDR3: CASSLSRAQETQYF. The CDR3 coding sequence is TGTGCCAGCAGCTTGTCCAGAGCCCAAGAGACCCAGTACTTC. Full variable domain (outside the CDR3, taken from reference TRBV5-4 and TRBJ2-5): ETGVTQSPTHLIKTRGQQVTLRCSSQSGHNTVSWYQQALGQGPQFIFQYYREEENGRGNFPPRFSGLQFPNYSSELNVNALELDDSALYLCASSLSRAQETQYFGPGTRLLVL.

The chain uses TRBV25-1 and TRBJ2-2; D perhaps matches TRBD2 (7 bases). Trimming shortened V by 4 bases and J by 7 bases, and 16 bases separated the two germline ends. Looked up from germline, CDR1 is MGHDK and CDR2 is SYGVNS. The CDR3 loop spans 15 amino acids. This CDR3 is CASSVFGGQGGELFF. In DNA form, the CDR3 reads TGTGCCAGCAGTGTCTTCGGGGGGCAGGGCGGGGAGCTGTTTTTT.

The rearrangement joins TRBV11-2 to TRBJ1-2, with a tentative D call TRBD1 (5 bases). This CDR3 spans 12 amino acids. Germline lookup yields CDR1 SGHAT and CDR2 FQNNGV. Trimming removed 1 base from V and 8 bases from J, with 8 bases in between. The CDR3 region has the DNA TGTGCCAGCAGCTTAGTAGGGGACGGCTACACCTTC. Protein: CASSLVGDGYTF.

V usage is TRBV2 and J usage is TRBJ2-6; 10 positions match TRBD1. The germline CDR1 and CDR2 sequences are SNHLY and FYNNEI. The CDR3 covers 18 residues. V trimming: 6 bases; J trimming: 4 bases; junction bases outside the gene matches: 12. The CDR3 reads CASSLLRDRGSGANVLTF. For the CDR3, the DNA is TGTGCCAGCAGCCTACTCCGGGACAGGGGATCCGGGGCCAACGTCCTGACTTTC. Combining the CDR3 with reference TRBV2 and TRBJ2-6 gives the whole variable domain EPEVTQTPSHQVTQMGQEVILRCVPISNHLYFYWYRQILGQKVEFLVSFYNNEISEKSEIFDDQFSVERPDGSNFTLKIRSTKLEDSAMYFCASSLLRDRGSGANVLTFGAGSRLTVL.

This chain links TRBV7-2 with TRBJ1-5, with D unresolved. This CDR3 contains 16 residues. V lost 4 bases and J 0 bases, leaving 13 bases between the germline ends. In germline, CDR1 is SGHTA, CDR2 FQGNSA. CDR3 in amino acids: CASSSRTGNSNQPQHF. The CDR3 DNA reads as TGTGCCAGCAGCTCTCGGACCGGGAATAGCAATCAGCCCCAGCATTTT.

J is TRBJ1-3 and V is TRBV2, with 9 nucleotides matching TRBD1. CDR3 length equals 15 residues. The germline gives CDR1 SNHLY, CDR2 FYNNEI. V dropped 6 bases and J dropped 1; count of bases not matched to a gene: 4. The CDR3 coding sequence is TGTGCCAGCAGCGCTGGGACAGGGTCTGGAAACACCATATATTTT. Its translation is CASSAGTGSGNTIYF.

J is TRBJ2-3 and V is TRBV24-1, with 10 bases identical to TRBD1. This CDR3 is built from 15 residues. Germline loops: CDR1 KGHDR, CDR2 SFDVKD. The J segment lost 6 bases and the V segment lost 5 bases, leaving 7 bases of the junction unmatched. CDR3 nucleotide sequence: TGTGCCACCAGTGCCGACAGGGGGCTACTGGATACGCAGTATTTT. Its protein product is CATSADRGLLDTQYF.

The chain recombines TRBV7-2 with TRBJ1-2, with a weak D call TRBD1 (6 bases). CDR3 length: 15 amino acids. V lost 1 base, J lost 8 bases, and 17 bases lay in between. Per the germline V gene, CDR1 is SGHTA and CDR2 is FQGNSA. The CDR3 is CASSLDIRGQLGYTF. CDR3 coding DNA: TGTGCCAGCAGCTTAGATATTCGGGGGCAACTCGGCTACACCTTC.

The chain joins TRBV5-1 to TRBJ1-1; the D is unclear. Germline values: CDR1 SGHRS, CDR2 YFSETQ. CDR3 length: 14 residues. Trimming left V 4 bases short and J 0 bases short, with 10 bases between. CDR3 residues: CASSEGAMNTEAFF. The CDR3 region has the DNA TGCGCCAGCAGCGAGGGCGCGATGAACACTGAAGCTTTCTTT.

V is TRBV29-1 and J is TRBJ2-3; 7 bases fit TRBD2. The J segment lost 3 bases and the V segment lost 3 bases, leaving 3 bases of the junction unmatched. The CDR3 loop spans 13 amino acids. Germline V gene sequence: CDR1 SQVTM, CDR2 ANQGSEA. CDR3 sequence: CSVDRGETDTQYF. The CDR3 nucleotides read TGCAGCGTTGATCGGGGGGAGACAGATACGCAGTATTTT.

The genes are TRBV5-4 and TRBJ2-7; 10 nucleotides agree with TRBD2. This CDR3 is 16 amino acids long. Trimming removed 4 bases from V and 2 bases from J; junction bases left unmatched: 9. Germline CDR1 SGHNT, CDR2 YYREEE (reference sequence). CDR3 sequence: CASSPGASGGAYEQYF. The CDR3 DNA follows: TGTGCCAGCAGCCCGGGTGCGAGCGGGGGGGCCTACGAGCAGTACTTC.

The rearrangement uses TRBV2 and TRBJ1-6; D ambiguous. The CDR3 contains 13 residues. CDR1 SNHLY and CDR2 FYNNEI come from the germline V gene. V lost 6 bases and J 13 bases, leaving 16 bases between the germline ends. CDR3 sequence: CASSGNLVSPLHF. CDR3 in DNA: TGTGCCAGCAGCGGGAATCTGGTGTCGCCCCTCCACTTT. Filled out from reference TRBV2 and TRBJ1-6, the complete variable domain reads EPEVTQTPSHQVTQMGQEVILRCVPISNHLYFYWYRQILGQKVEFLVSFYNNEISEKSEIFDDQFSVERPDGSNFTLKIRSTKLEDSAMYFCASSGNLVSPLHFGNGTRLTVT.